What follows are 15 T cell receptor beta chains derived from one specimen sequenced in a study of blood T cell repertoires in COVID-19. The data were produced by immunoSEQ multiplex PCR, yet TCRdb's version contains in-frame clones alone and is incomplete. The data show about 210,000 clones, with roughly 75% seen just once and roughly 6.7% held by the top ten. Material: peripheral blood. These receptors originate from a woman between 70 and 85 years old with acute or convalescent COVID-19.

The CDR3 DNA sequence: TGCGCCAGCAGCCAAGAGCTACAGGGGTACAATGAGCAGTTCTTC. This gives the protein CASSQELQGYNEQFF. The chain joins TRBV4-3 to TRBJ2-1; 7 bases line up with TRBD1. From germline, CDR1 is LGHNA and CDR2 YSLEER. V lost 0 bases and J lost 4; bases outside the gene matches: 3. The CDR3 spans 15 residues.

The rearrangement uses TRBV5-1 and TRBJ1-1, with D perhaps matching TRBD1 (5 bases). Germline CDR1 reads SGHRS; CDR2 reads YFSETQ. This CDR3 contains 14 residues. V dropped 5 bases and J dropped 6 bases, with 17 bases sitting between them. CDR3 in DNA: TGCGCCAGCAGAAGCGACAGTCAGGTCGCTGAAGCTTTCTTT. It codes for CASRSDSQVAEAFF.

This clone was counted between two and nine times. The chain joins TRBV19 to TRBJ2-5; a weak D match, TRBD2 (5 bases). This CDR3 is built from 15 residues. Germline values: CDR1 LNHDA, CDR2 SQIVND (reference sequence). V was cut by 4 bases and J by 4 bases, with 16 bases left in between. The CDR3 sequence: CASSNIEGSGETQYF. The DNA of the CDR3 is TGTGCCAGTAGTAACATTGAGGGAAGTGGAGAGACCCAGTACTTC. Variable domain in full (rest from reference TRBV19 and TRBJ2-5): DGGITQSPKYLFRKEGQNVTLSCEQNLNHDAMYWYRQDPGQGLRLIYYSQIVNDFQKGDIAEGYSVSREKKESFPLTVTSAQKNPTAFYLCASSNIEGSGETQYFGPGTRLLVL.

This chain links TRBV5-4 with TRBJ1-6; no clear D. Germline loops: CDR1 SGHNT, CDR2 YYREEE (reference sequence). The CDR3 has 16 residues. V was trimmed by 0 bases and J by 0 bases, leaving 7 bases between them. CDR3 bases: TGTGCCAGCAGCTTGGCCGGGAGCTCCTATAATTCACCCCTCCACTTT. This translates into CASSLAGSSYNSPLHF.

The chain uses TRBV2 and TRBJ1-2; weak D call: TRBD1 (5 bases). Between the trimmed V and J ends, which lost 6 bases and 6 bases, there was a span of 8 bases. The CDR3 is 11 residues long. Germline V gene lookup returns CDR1 SNHLY and CDR2 FYNNEI. Written as DNA, the CDR3 is TGTGCCAGCAGCCTCAGGGATGGCTACACCTTC. Protein sequence: CASSLRDGYTF.

The CDR3 nucleotides are TGTGCCAGTAGTATTCCCGGGAGCAACAATGAGCAGTTCTTC. It is translated as CASSIPGSNNEQFF. This chain connects TRBV19 to TRBJ2-1, with D possibly being TRBD2 (6 bases). CDR1 and CDR2 from the germline V gene are LNHDA and SQIVND (reference sequence). The CDR3 runs to 14 residues. The V gene lost 3 bases and the J gene lost 5 bases, with 11 bases spanning the gap.

The chain carries TRBV7-2 and TRBJ2-3, with TRBD2 matching over 7 bases. The germline V gene encodes CDR1 SGHTA and CDR2 FQGNSA. V shed 2 bases and J 2 bases; nucleotides not matched to a gene: 4. This CDR3 spans 15 amino acids. The CDR3 sequence: CASSLQAGPTDTQYF. CDR3 DNA: TGTGCCAGCAGCTTACAAGCGGGGCCCACAGATACGCAGTATTTT.

There are many counts of this clone. The V call is TRBV24-1, the J call TRBJ1-4; 7 bases align to TRBD1. Per the germline V gene, CDR1 is KGHDR and CDR2 is SFDVKD. V was pared by 4 bases and J by 3 bases, with 7 bases of the junction left unmatched. The CDR3 contains 16 residues. The CDR3 DNA reads TGTGCCACCAGTGAAGGGGGACAGCCGGCTAATGAAAAACTGTTTTTT. This sequence encodes CATSEGGQPANEKLFF.

The gene calls are TRBV18 and TRBJ1-1, with 7 bases fitting TRBD1. V lost 2 bases, J lost 0 bases, and 6 bases stayed unmatched. This CDR3 is built from 16 residues. Germline V gives CDR1 KGHSH, CDR2 LQKENI. CDR3 amino acids: CASSPWTGSMNTEAFF. The CDR3 nucleotides read TGTGCCAGCTCACCATGGACAGGTTCAATGAACACTGAAGCTTTCTTT. Together with reference TRBV18 and TRBJ1-1, the CDR3 gives the full variable domain: NAGVMQNPRHLVRRRGQEARLRCSPMKGHSHVYWYRQLPEEGLKFMVYLQKENIIDESGMPKERFSAEFPKEGPSILRIQQVVRGDSAAYFCASSPWTGSMNTEAFFGQGTRLTVV.

This CDR3 is CASIRAVSHEKLFF. DNA of the CDR3: TGTGCCAGCATCCGAGCGGTCTCCCATGAAAAACTGTTTTTT. The chain recombines TRBV2 with TRBJ1-4; D not certain. Trimming took 7 bases from V and 6 from J, leaving 15 bases between them. The CDR3 spans 14 residues. Germline values: CDR1 SNHLY, CDR2 FYNNEI.

The chain has TRBV7-3 and TRBJ2-3, with 8 bases matching TRBD2. From germline, CDR1 is SGHTA and CDR2 FQGTGA. The CDR3 covers 15 residues. V shed 1 base and J 12 bases; nucleotides not matched to a gene: 12. CDR3 protein: CASSLRPMGLGSQYF. DNA for the CDR3: TGTGCCAGCAGCTTAAGGCCGATGGGACTAGGATCTCAGTATTTT.

The chain uses TRBV10-3 and TRBJ2-3; D is undetermined. Trimming shortened V by 0 bases and J by 6 bases, and 7 bases separated the two germline ends. The germline CDR1 and CDR2 sequences are ENHRY and SYGVKD. The CDR3 extends over 13 amino acids. The CDR3 region is CAISESSSDTQYF. In DNA, the CDR3 is TGTGCCATCAGTGAGTCGAGTTCCGATACGCAGTATTTT.

The V gene is TRBV29-1, the J gene TRBJ2-3, with a possible D match to TRBD2 (6 bases). V was pared by 4 bases and J by 12 bases, with 17 bases between. CDR3 length equals 12 residues. The germline CDR1 and CDR2 sequences are SQVTM and ANQGSEA. CDR3 DNA sequence: TGCAGCGTTGGCGGTAGCGGATACACACAGTATTTT. Residues: CSVGGSGYTQYF.

The chain links TRBV7-9 to TRBJ1-2, with a weak D call TRBD1 (5 bases). Trimming removed 3 bases from V and 7 bases from J, with 12 bases in between. CDR3 length: 13 residues. The germline V gene encodes CDR1 SEHNR and CDR2 FQNEAQ (reference sequence). The CDR3 sequence is CASSFSPGVGYTF. CDR3 DNA sequence: TGTGCCAGCAGCTTTTCGCCGGGGGTTGGCTACACCTTC.

V and J are TRBV9 and TRBJ2-3; 11 positions match TRBD1. V lost 4 bases, J lost 2 bases, and 9 bases stayed unmatched. Germline CDR1 is SGDLS and CDR2 is YYNGEE. This CDR3 has 17 amino acids. The CDR3 here is CASSYRDRGATTDTQYF. CDR3 in DNA: TGTGCCAGCAGCTACCGGGACAGGGGGGCCACCACAGATACGCAGTATTTT.